This T cell receptor (beta chain) originates from a study of shared clonotypes between healthy human individuals. Study-wide findings and caveats: Larger richness was generally estimated for naive than memory subsets. Read depth was anticipated to influence clonotype sharing among donors.

The sample holds many counts of this clone. Antigen specificity is unknown. In the sorted-subset replicate PCRs, about 190 ng DNA, 29,000 or so T cell genomes, was used. The table came from immunoSEQ multiplex PCR; TCRdb's copy has only in-frame clones and leaves some out. Among approximately 1.1 million clones, about 84% were seen once, and the ten largest hold about 0.52%. The CDR3 runs to 15 residues. The trim removed 6 bases at V and 4 bases at J, leaving 11 bases unmatched. Germline CDR1 reads MDHEN; CDR2 reads SYDVKM. HIV-negative, healthy adults without recent acute infections or vaccinations were the donors.

V is TRBV28 and J is TRBJ1-1; 7 bases are a match to TRBD1. Sequencing was done on a sample of memory CD4+ T cells from PBMCs. Documented subset: CD45RA-negative fraction. The receptor was derived from a young man in good health. Some clones in this sample may be carry-over from other donors' samples. The CDR3 coding sequence is TGTGCCAGCAGGGTAACCGACAGGGAGGGCACTGAAGCTTTCTTT. Its protein product is CASRVTDREGTEAFF.